The clone carrying this T cell receptor (beta chain) turned up a few times. Its antigen remains unknown. Amplification used 60 Vbeta primers and 13 Jbeta primers. The assay was immunoSEQ multiplex PCR, and TCRdb's table has in-frame clones only and misses some. Among approximately 40,000 clones listed, 66% were seen once. The data belong to a study of cytomegalovirus exposure and HLA in healthy donors. About the study: Unique TCRs numbering roughly 85 million, obtained from HLA-typed donors, made up an early data release. Study observations and caveats: Follow-up analysis found HLA locus-dependent TCR association rates, highest for DRB1 and lowest for HLA-C. TCR beta chain V- and J-gene trimming was linked, in a later analysis, to a missense variant in DCLRE1C. An analysis done earlier found most TCR beta V segments productive about 87% or about 30% of the time.

The germline V gene encodes CDR1 MNHNS and CDR2 SASEGT. The V gene lost 7 bases and the J gene lost 3 bases, with 12 bases spanning the gap. This CDR3 has 13 amino acids. Material for sequencing was PBMCs. The chain recombines TRBV6-1 with TRBJ1-1; D is unclear. This clonotype was obtained from a middle-aged man in good health and CMV-seropositive. CDR3 DNA sequence: TGTGCCAGCAACCTTGACACGTACACTGAAGCTTTCTTT. Protein sequence: CASNLDTYTEAFF.